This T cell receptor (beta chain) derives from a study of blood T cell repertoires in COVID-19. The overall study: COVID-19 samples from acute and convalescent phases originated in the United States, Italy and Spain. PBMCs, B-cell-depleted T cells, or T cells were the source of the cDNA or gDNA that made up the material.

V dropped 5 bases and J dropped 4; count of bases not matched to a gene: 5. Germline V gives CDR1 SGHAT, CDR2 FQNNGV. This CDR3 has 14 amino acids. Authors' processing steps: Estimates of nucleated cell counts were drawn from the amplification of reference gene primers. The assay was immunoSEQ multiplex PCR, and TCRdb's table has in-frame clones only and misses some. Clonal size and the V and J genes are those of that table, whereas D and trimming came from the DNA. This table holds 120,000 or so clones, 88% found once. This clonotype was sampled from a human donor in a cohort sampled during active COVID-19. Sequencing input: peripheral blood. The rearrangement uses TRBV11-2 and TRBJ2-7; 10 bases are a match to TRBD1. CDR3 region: CASSRDRGFYEQYF. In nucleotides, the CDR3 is TGTGCCAGCAGCCGGGACAGGGGTTTTTACGAGCAGTACTTC.